This T cell receptor beta chain was sequenced in a study of low-dose radiotherapy and immunotherapy resistance in tumors. Study overall: The study gave Cohort 2 1 Gy per fraction every two weeks, totaling 13 Gy over 26 weeks.

Advanced solid tumors lacking tumor-infiltrating lymphocytes were present in eligible patients. The CDR3 consists of 15 residues. The junction had 9 bases not matched to a gene; V was cut back by 7 bases and J by 3 bases. Both TCRalpha and TCRbeta chains were reverse transcribed with V-gene-specific primers. The authors amplified TCRs for about 18 PCR cycles with a constant-region primer and a V-primer adapter. In TCRdb, the reads were re-called with MiXCR into one record per CDR3 protein. In the table there are some 16,000 distinct CDR3 sequences, approximately 70% of which are singletons. V is TRBV12-3 or TRBV12-4 and J is TRBJ1-2; 9 bases line up with TRBD1. The TCR was taken from a human donor with advanced metastatic prostate, ovarian, gallbladder or colorectal cancer (not recorded which). This table probably holds off-target reads from a library built for another chain. The CDR3 loop is CASNYPGQGHYGYTF. The CDR3 DNA reads as TGTGCCAGCAATTACCCGGGACAGGGTCACTATGGCTACACCTTC.